This entry describes one T cell receptor (beta chain). Antigen: not known. Unstimulated regulatory T cells (CD4+CD25+CD127-), CD4+CD25- non-regulatory cells, CD4 and CD8 cells were FACS-sorted from thawed PBMCs. The sample comes from a study of Tregs in tolerant kidney transplant recipients. V was shortened by 0 bases and J by 4 bases, with 12 bases between the two germline ends. Germline-derived CDR1 and CDR2 are KGHSY and FQNENV. There are 15 residues in the CDR3. General study findings and limits: Tregs expanded with activated donor B cells seemed most donor-specific. Few patients were studied, so findings need validation in larger groups. This study did not directly address biological reproducibility.

Using immunoSEQ multiplex PCR, the repertoire was profiled, and TCRdb retains in-frame clones only, with some absent. The sample comprises about 240,000 clones, about 80% of which are singletons, and about 0.68% rests with the top ten. The TCR sequence derives from a human donor in good health. The source material was CD4+ T cells from blood. This rearrangement joins TRBV16 to TRBJ2-5; D is uncertain. CDR3 sequence reads: CASSQSQWLGETQYF. The CDR3 DNA sequence: TGTGCCAGCAGCCAATCTCAATGGTTGGGAGAGACCCAGTACTTC.